These 16 T cell receptor beta chains share one sample of origin, sequenced in a study of technical replicates of blood from several donors. The data were produced by immunoSEQ multiplex PCR, yet TCRdb's version contains in-frame clones alone and is incomplete. Altogether 75,000 to 100,000 clones are present, nearly 97% being singletons, with the ten largest covering about 0.25%. Specimen: T cells isolated from PBMCs. All receptors derive from a human donor in good health.

This chain uses TRBV4-1 with TRBJ1-1; maybe TRBD1 (6 bases). This CDR3 contains 15 residues. The V end was cut by 4 bases, the J end by 2 bases, with 14 bases between. Germline CDR1 MGHRA, CDR2 YSYEKL. CDR3 residues: CASSLSPGVNTEAFF. The CDR3 bases are TGCGCCAGCAGCCTAAGCCCAGGGGTAAACACTGAAGCTTTCTTT.

The rearrangement links TRBV9 to TRBJ1-1; perhaps TRBD1 as D (6 bases). CDR1 SGDLS and CDR2 YYNGEE come from the germline V gene. The CDR3 totals 15 residues. Trimming shortened V by 0 bases and J by 0 bases, and 9 bases separated the two germline ends. The CDR3 protein is CASSVAGTLNTEAFF. CDR3 in DNA: TGTGCCAGCAGCGTAGCTGGGACACTGAACACTGAAGCTTTCTTT.

The CDR3 reads CASRIVGKQGSNTEAFF. Here the CDR3 DNA reads TGTGCCAGCAGAATAGTGGGTAAACAGGGGTCGAACACTGAAGCTTTCTTT. The J gene is TRBJ1-1, the V gene TRBV2, with 7 positions matching TRBD1. Germline trimming cut 6 bases from V and 1 base from J; bases unmatched to any gene: 14. The CDR3 runs 17 residues. CDR1 SNHLY and CDR2 FYNNEI come from the germline V gene.

The genes are TRBV19 and TRBJ2-7; 8 nucleotides agree with TRBD1. The CDR3 totals 15 residues. Trimming cost V 6 bases and J 0 bases; bases outside gene matches: 7. CDR1 LNHDA and CDR2 SQIVND come from the germline V gene (reference sequence). As DNA, the CDR3 is TGTGCCAGTAGCCTCAGGGGGCTACCCTCCTACGAGCAGTACTTC. Residues: CASSLRGLPSYEQYF. Variable domain in full (rest from reference TRBV19 and TRBJ2-7): DGGITQSPKYLFRKEGQNVTLSCEQNLNHDAMYWYRQDPGQGLRLIYYSQIVNDFQKGDIAEGYSVSREKKESFPLTVTSAQKNPTAFYLCASSLRGLPSYEQYFGPGTRLTVT.

This clone was seen a handful of times. This chain links TRBV9 with TRBJ1-1; possible D gene TRBD1, 6 bases. Looked up from germline, CDR1 is SGDLS and CDR2 is YYNGEE. The CDR3 loop spans 14 amino acids. With 7 bases removed from V and 0 bases from J, the gap between germline ends came to 13 bases. The CDR3 DNA sequence: TGTGCCAGCTCCCCCGGGGACATGAACACTGAAGCTTTCTTT. Translating gives CASSPGDMNTEAFF.

The chain recombines TRBV6-6 with TRBJ2-1; TRBD1 is a possible D gene (5 bases). The CDR3 runs to 13 residues. V dropped 5 bases and J dropped 9 bases, with 14 bases sitting between them. CDR1 and CDR2 from the germline V gene are MNHNY and SVGAGI (reference sequence). CDR3 nucleotide sequence: TGTGCCAGCAGTATTGACAGTACAACTGAGCAGTTCTTC. This translates into CASSIDSTTEQFF.

The rearrangement links TRBV6-1 to TRBJ2-5, with D possibly being TRBD2 (7 bases). Near its end, the DNA agrees better with TRBJ2-7, so the J call may be wrong. The CDR3 covers 14 residues. Germline CDR1 reads MNHNS; CDR2 reads SASEGT. In DNA, the CDR3 is TGTGCCAGCGCGGGGGCAGGGGCATTATACGAGCAGTACTTC. It translates to CASAGAGALYEQYF.

The CDR3 nucleotides read TGCGCCAGCAGTGAGGAGTCCGGGCAGTTCTTC. As protein: CASSEESGQFF. This chain links TRBV10-2 with TRBJ2-1, with no clear D. CDR3 length: 11 amino acids. The V and J ends lost 2 bases and 12 bases respectively, with 8 bases between them. CDR1 and CDR2 from the germline V gene are WSHSY and SAAADI.

This chain connects TRBV7-6 to TRBJ2-7, with 10 positions matching TRBD1. Losses at the gene ends were 9 bases for V and 6 bases for J; bases not matched to a gene: 11. Germline V gene sequence: CDR1 SGHVS, CDR2 FNYEAQ. The CDR3 contains 14 residues. The CDR3 DNA reads as TGTGCCAGTAAAGAGGACAGGGGGTTTGGCGAGCAGTACTTC. Protein: CASKEDRGFGEQYF.

J is TRBJ2-7 and V is TRBV7-9, with TRBD2 as a possible D gene (5 bases). V lost 3 bases, J lost 6 bases, and 15 bases lay in between. This CDR3 region has 14 residues. Germline CDR1 SEHNR, CDR2 FQNEAQ (reference sequence). CDR3 sequence reads: CASSLGSRGREQYF. In DNA form, the CDR3 reads TGTGCCAGCAGCTTGGGAAGTCGGGGTCGCGAGCAGTACTTC. The full variable domain, in which reference TRBV7-9 and TRBJ2-7 provide the parts outside the CDR3, is DTGVSQNPRHKITKRGQNVTFRCDPISEHNRLYWYRQTLGQGPEFLTYFQNEAQLEKSRLLSDRFSAERPKGSFSTLEIQRTEQGDSAMYLCASSLGSRGREQYFGPGTRLTVT.

V gene TRBV27 combines with J gene TRBJ2-5, with 7 bases aligning to TRBD1. This CDR3 comprises 13 residues. Germline values: CDR1 MNHEY, CDR2 SMNVEV (reference sequence). The ends lost 6 bases at V and 2 bases at J; junction bases unmatched: 3. This CDR3 is CASRPGQQETQYF. The CDR3 DNA is TGTGCCAGCAGACCGGGACAGCAAGAGACCCAGTACTTC.

The chain's CDR3 is CASSLSGVTDTQYF. The CDR3 DNA reads TGTGCCAGCAGTTTAAGCGGGGTCACAGATACGCAGTATTTT. The rearrangement uses TRBV28 and TRBJ2-3, with 7 bases identical to TRBD2. V was pared by 2 bases and J by 2 bases, with 1 base of the junction left unmatched. The V gene's germline CDR1 is MDHEN and CDR2 SYDVKM. The CDR3 has 14 residues.

This chain joins TRBV30 and TRBJ2-1, with D possibly being TRBD1 (6 bases). Germline V gives CDR1 GTSNPN, CDR2 SVGIG (reference sequence). This CDR3 has 17 residues. V shed 2 bases and J shed 4 bases, with 21 bases lying between them. The CDR3: CAWSTHLRGWQYNEQFF. As DNA, the CDR3 is TGTGCCTGGAGTACACACCTCAGGGGCTGGCAGTACAATGAGCAGTTCTTC.

The chain uses TRBV11-2 and TRBJ2-7; possible D gene TRBD1, 5 bases. Germline CDR1 reads SGHAT; CDR2 reads FQNNGV. There are 15 residues in the CDR3. V lost 2 bases, J lost 1 base, and 12 bases lay in between. As DNA, the CDR3 is TGTGCCAGCAGCTTATATACAGGAGCGTCCTACGAGCAGTACTTC. Its protein product is CASSLYTGASYEQYF.

This chain uses TRBV14 with TRBJ2-1, with unresolved D. The CDR3 is 14 residues long. Trimming took off 6 bases at V and 4 bases at J, with 13 bases between the two ends. Germline lookup yields CDR1 SGHDN and CDR2 FVKESK. This CDR3 is CASSSYEEYNEQFF. CDR3 nucleotides: TGTGCCAGCAGTTCGTATGAGGAATACAATGAGCAGTTCTTC.

The chain uses TRBV11-2 and TRBJ2-7; 9 bases are shared with TRBD2. CDR1 is SGHAT and CDR2 is FQNNGV in the germline V gene. CDR3 length equals 15 residues. V was pared by 5 bases and J by 5 bases, with 10 bases of the junction left unmatched. This chain's CDR3 is CASSPGGLAGHEQYF. CDR3 DNA: TGTGCCAGCAGCCCCGGCGGGCTAGCGGGGCACGAGCAGTACTTC.